The 22 T cell receptor beta chains below were found in one sample sequenced in a study of shared clonotypes between healthy human individuals. Measured with immunoSEQ multiplex PCR; TCRdb has only the in-frame clones, and not every one. The repertoire has roughly 480,000 clones, approximately 79% of them found once; the top ten carry about 12%. Sequenced: PBMCs. The receptors shown here come from a woman aged 40 to 49 in good health. Some clones in this sample may be carry-over from other donors' samples.

V and J are TRBV9 and TRBJ2-7; 11 nucleotides line up with TRBD2. The CDR3 has 15 residues. The V gene end was trimmed by 2 bases and the J gene end by 6 bases; junction bases not matched to a gene: 7. CDR1 is SGDLS and CDR2 is YYNGEE in the germline V gene. CDR3 in amino acids: CASSVRSSGRFEQYF. The DNA for the CDR3 is TGTGCCAGCAGCGTCAGGTCTAGCGGGAGGTTCGAGCAGTACTTC.

The gene calls are TRBV7-9 and TRBJ2-7; TRBD1 matches at 11 bases. The ends lost 5 bases at V and 5 bases at J; junction bases unmatched: 11. The CDR3 has 16 residues. CDR1 SEHNR and CDR2 FQNEAQ come from the germline V gene (reference sequence). The CDR3 DNA sequence: TGTGCCAGCAGCCGAACAGGGTGGGACAGGGGGAACGAGCAGTACTTC. Translating it yields CASSRTGWDRGNEQYF.

The chain has TRBV5-1 and TRBJ2-5, with TRBD2 identical over 11 bases. Germline V lookup: CDR1 SGHRS, CDR2 YFSETQ. V shed 4 bases and J 1 base; nucleotides not matched to a gene: 6. This CDR3 spans 16 amino acids. This CDR3 reads CASSTSGLAAQETQYF. The CDR3 DNA reads as TGCGCCAGCAGCACGTCGGGACTAGCGGCCCAAGAGACCCAGTACTTC.

On this clone: A far larger clone lies a single base away; this is likely a read error. Other DNA variants within this sample encode the same CDR3. The rearrangement uses TRBV9 and TRBJ2-7; 8 bases line up with TRBD2. The CDR3 consists of 16 residues. The ends lost 0 bases at V and 4 bases at J; junction bases unmatched: 9. The germline V gene encodes CDR1 SGDLS and CDR2 YYNGEE. CDR3 sequence: CASSVGSGSSGYEQYF. The CDR3 DNA reads TGTGCCAGCAGCGTAGGGAGTGGATCTAGCGGGTACGAGCAGTACTTC.

This chain connects TRBV6-1 to TRBJ2-7; tentative D call: TRBD2 (5 bases). Per the germline V gene, CDR1 is MNHNS and CDR2 is SASEGT. V gave up 6 bases and J gave up 3 bases, with 18 bases separating them. The CDR3 loop spans 15 amino acids. The CDR3 spells CASSAARLPYYEQYF. The CDR3 DNA reads as TGTGCCAGCAGCGCCGCGCGACTACCGTACTACGAGCAGTACTTC.

The CDR3 DNA reads as TGCGCCAGCAGTGAGTCGCTAGCGGGAGGGCCTGATGAGCAGTTCTTC. This translates into CASSESLAGGPDEQFF. V usage is TRBV10-2 and J usage is TRBJ2-1; 12 positions match TRBD2. CDR1 WSHSY and CDR2 SAAADI come from the germline V gene. The V gene end was trimmed by 0 bases and the J gene end by 8 bases; junction bases not matched to a gene: 5. The CDR3 is made up of 16 amino acids.

The chain recombines TRBV10-2 with TRBJ2-7; D is unclear. CDR3 length: 10 residues. The ends were cut back, 8 bases at V and 5 bases at J, with 7 bases in the middle. Germline V gives CDR1 WSHSY, CDR2 SAAADI. The CDR3 DNA follows: TGCGCCAGCGGGGTGGACGAGCAGTACTTC. This codes for CASGVDEQYF.

V and J are TRBV15 and TRBJ2-4; 9 bases agree with TRBD1. Germline lookup yields CDR1 LNHNV and CDR2 YYDKDF (reference sequence). The trim removed 8 bases at V and 1 base at J, leaving 3 bases unmatched. This CDR3 is 14 amino acids long. In DNA, the CDR3 is TGTGCCACCGGGACAGGGCTGGCCAAAAACATTCAGTACTTC. This sequence encodes CATGTGLAKNIQYF.

This chain joins TRBV28 and TRBJ2-5; 7 bases are shared with TRBD2. Trimming cost V 2 bases and J 2 bases; bases outside gene matches: 5. The CDR3 contains 15 residues. Germline CDR1 and CDR2: MDHEN and SYDVKM. The DNA of the CDR3 is TGTGCCAGCAGTTTAGTTGGGGGGGGACAAGAGACCCAGTACTTC. This sequence encodes CASSLVGGGQETQYF.

The chain joins TRBV14 to TRBJ1-1; D might be TRBD1 (6 bases). CDR1 and CDR2 (germline): SGHDN, FVKESK. The CDR3 spans 16 residues. Trimming left V 0 bases short and J 6 bases short, with 17 bases between. CDR3 sequence reads: CASSQELLGARAEAFF. In nucleotides, the CDR3 is TGTGCCAGCAGCCAAGAGCTTCTGGGGGCGCGTGCTGAAGCTTTCTTT.

This clone was observed a handful of times. The chain combines TRBV15 with TRBJ1-1; no reliable D call. Per germline, CDR1 LNHNV and CDR2 YYDKDF (reference sequence). Trimming cost V 0 bases and J 4 bases, with 12 bases left between them. CDR3 size: 15 residues. The CDR3 sequence is CATSREAGPGTEAFF. CDR3 DNA sequence: TGTGCCACCAGCAGAGAGGCAGGCCCTGGCACTGAAGCTTTCTTT. The entire variable domain, with the rest obtained from reference TRBV15 and TRBJ1-1, is as follows: DAMVIQNPRYQVTQFGKPVTLSCSQTLNHNVMYWYQQKSSQAPKLLFHYYDKDFNNEADTPDNFQSRRPNTSFCFLDIRSPGLGDTAMYLCATSREAGPGTEAFFGQGTRLTVV.

The CDR3: CASSGDRGTEQFF. The CDR3 bases are TGTGCCAGTAGTGGGGACAGGGGGACTGAGCAGTTCTTC. The gene calls are TRBV19 and TRBJ2-1, with TRBD1 matching 11 bases. J lost 9 bases, V lost 5 bases, and 3 bases had no gene match. Germline CDR1 is LNHDA and CDR2 is SQIVND (reference sequence). The CDR3 contains 13 residues. Based on the CDR3 plus reference TRBV19 and TRBJ2-1, the full variable domain is DGGITQSPKYLFRKEGQNVTLSCEQNLNHDAMYWYRQDPGQGLRLIYYSQIVNDFQKGDIAEGYSVSREKKESFPLTVTSAQKNPTAFYLCASSGDRGTEQFFGPGTRLTVL.

This clone has a handful of counts. Other DNA sequences within the sample encode an identical CDR3. This chain uses TRBV6-5 with TRBJ2-1; possible D gene TRBD2, 5 bases. V lost 2 bases to trimming and J lost 4 bases, with 6 bases between them. This CDR3 is built from 13 residues. Germline V gives CDR1 MNHEY, CDR2 SVGAGI. DNA of the CDR3: TGTGCCAGCAGTTACGGAGGATACAATGAGCAGTTCTTC. This translates into CASSYGGYNEQFF.

This chain connects TRBV29-1 to TRBJ1-5, with TRBD1 identical over 12 bases. The CDR3 length is 13 residues. V lost 6 bases, J lost 5 bases, and 2 bases stayed unmatched. Germline V lookup: CDR1 SQVTM, CDR2 ANQGSEA. CDR3 nucleotide sequence: TGCAGCGTGGGACAGGGGGCGTATCAGCCCCAGCATTTT. As protein: CSVGQGAYQPQHF.

The chain couples TRBV18 to TRBJ2-1; 8 nucleotides agree with TRBD1. V lost 2 bases to trimming and J lost 7 bases; unmatched junction nucleotides: 7. The CDR3 totals 15 residues. Germline values: CDR1 KGHSH, CDR2 LQKENI. CDR3 bases: TGTGCCAGCTCACCAGCGGACAGGGTTATGAATGAGCAGTTCTTC. As protein: CASSPADRVMNEQFF.

The V gene is TRBV7-9, the J gene TRBJ2-7, with D hard to call. The CDR3 runs 14 residues. The germline gives CDR1 SEHNR, CDR2 FQNEAQ (reference sequence). The ends were cut back, 1 base at V and 5 bases at J, with 12 bases in the middle. The CDR3 spells CASSLENSFDEQYF. The CDR3 coding sequence is TGTGCCAGCAGCTTAGAGAACAGCTTCGACGAGCAGTACTTC.

The chain uses TRBV5-1 and TRBJ1-1; 7 nucleotides line up with TRBD1. The V and J ends lost 4 bases and 2 bases, in that order; junction bases with no gene match: 8. CDR3 length: 15 amino acids. Germline values: CDR1 SGHRS, CDR2 YFSETQ. This CDR3 is CASSVRQGFNTEAFF. CDR3 DNA: TGCGCCAGCAGCGTAAGACAGGGATTCAACACTGAAGCTTTCTTT.

This chain joins TRBV5-4 and TRBJ2-3; a possible D gene is TRBD1 (5 bases). The CDR3 has 19 residues. Germline-derived CDR1 and CDR2 are SGHNT and YYREEE (reference sequence). Trimming took 6 bases from V and 1 from J, leaving 27 bases between them. The CDR3 protein is CASNRRFRLGYPGTDTQYF. The CDR3 DNA reads TGTGCCAGCAACAGGAGATTCAGGTTGGGGTACCCTGGCACAGATACGCAGTATTTT.

The rearrangement links TRBV12-5 to TRBJ2-2; unclear D gene. Per the germline V gene, CDR1 is LGHNT and CDR2 is FRNRAP. V was clipped by 2 bases and J by 3 bases, with 1 base between them. CDR3 length equals 12 residues. As DNA, the CDR3 is TGTGCTAGTGGTTTGTACACCGGGGAGCTGTTTTTT. Encoded protein: CASGLYTGELFF.

This rearrangement joins TRBV18 to TRBJ1-3; D is undetermined. V lost 3 bases and J lost 2, with 14 bases in between. The CDR3 runs to 16 residues. The germline V gene has CDR1 KGHSH and CDR2 LQKENI. In nucleotides, the CDR3 is TGTGCCAGCTCACCGGGATCAGTGGGCCCTGGAAACACCATATATTTT. It specifies CASSPGSVGPGNTIYF.

The chain has TRBV28 and TRBJ2-3; tentatively, D is TRBD2 (7 bases). Germline CDR1 is MDHEN and CDR2 is SYDVKM. This CDR3 region has 14 residues. Trimming took off 8 bases at V and 0 bases at J, with 12 bases between the two ends. The CDR3 nucleotides are TGTGCCAGCCGGGGGGCGGAAAGCACAGATACGCAGTATTTT. It codes for CASRGAESTDTQYF.

This chain connects TRBV6-1 to TRBJ2-7; weak D call: TRBD1 (6 bases). CDR1 is MNHNS, CDR2 SASEGT, per germline. CDR3 length: 15 residues. V was shortened by 6 bases and J by 3 bases, with 18 bases between the two germline ends. CDR3 bases: TGTGCCAGCAGCACCAACAGGGCCGGGGACTACGAGCAGTACTTC. It yields the protein CASSTNRAGDYEQYF.